One sample yielded the 27 T cell receptor beta chains listed below, sequenced in a study of blood T cell repertoires in COVID-19. TCRdb's table, derived via immunoSEQ multiplex PCR, lists solely in-frame clones and lacks some. The sample carries 100,000 to 120,000 clones, about 85% recorded once. The sample comprised peripheral blood. These receptor sequences come from a human donor in a cohort sampled during active COVID-19.

This sequence joins TRBV27 and TRBJ2-2; D is possibly TRBD2 (7 bases). Trimming removed 6 bases from V and 4 bases from J, with 12 bases in between. Germline values: CDR1 MNHEY, CDR2 SMNVEV (reference sequence). The CDR3 has 14 amino acids. CDR3 residues: CASRGGALTGELFF. The DNA for the CDR3 is TGTGCCAGCAGGGGGGGGGCCCTCACCGGGGAGCTGTTTTTT.

This sequence joins TRBV28 and TRBJ1-6, with TRBD1 matching over 7 bases. After removal of 3 bases from V and 7 bases from J, the junction contained 9 bases not matched to a gene. The germline CDR1 and CDR2 sequences are MDHEN and SYDVKM. There are 16 residues in the CDR3. CDR3 nucleotides: TGTGCCAGCAGTTTCGGGGCGAGGGGGCTCAATTCACCCCTCCACTTT. It translates to CASSFGARGLNSPLHF.

CDR3 residues: CASSLGSGGNQPQHF. The CDR3 bases are TGTGCCAGCAGCTTAGGGTCAGGCGGCAATCAGCCCCAGCATTTT. The V call is TRBV7-9, the J call TRBJ1-5; no firm D call. The CDR3 is 15 amino acids. Germline V gene sequence: CDR1 SEHNR, CDR2 FQNEAQ (reference sequence). The V end lost 1 base, the J end lost 2 bases, and 9 bases lay between the germline ends.

The CDR3 protein is CASSTLGLAFEQFF. CDR3 nucleotide sequence: TGTGCCAGCAGCACTCTCGGACTAGCGTTTGAGCAGTTCTTC. V and J are TRBV6-2 or TRBV6-3 and TRBJ2-1; TRBD2 agrees at 9 bases. The CDR3 runs to 14 residues. Germline values: CDR1 MNHEY, CDR2 SVGEGT. V was clipped by 6 bases and J by 9 bases; unmatched bases: 9.

This clone was detected only a few times. V gene TRBV3-1 (or the pseudogene TRBV3-2) combines with J gene TRBJ2-7; 8 bases line up with TRBD1. V shed 4 bases and J 5 bases; nucleotides not matched to a gene: 7. CDR1 is LGHDT, CDR2 YNNKEL, per germline (reference sequence). This CDR3 comprises 14 residues. CDR3 nucleotide sequence: TGTGCCAGCAGCCTGCGACAGGGGCTAAACGAGCAGTACTTC. Amino acid sequence: CASSLRQGLNEQYF.

This clone was seen a handful of times. The chain employs TRBV10-3 and TRBJ1-1; D is possibly TRBD1 (5 bases). Trimming pared 0 bases from V and 0 bases from J, leaving 14 bases between. Germline CDR1 and CDR2: ENHRY and SYGVKD. The CDR3 length is 17 residues. The DNA of the CDR3 is TGTGCCATCAGTGAGTCCCCCATTGGGGGGATGAACACTGAAGCTTTCTTT. The encoded protein is CAISESPIGGMNTEAFF.

V and J are TRBV5-6 and TRBJ2-7; unclear D gene. The germline V gene encodes CDR1 SGHDT and CDR2 YYEEEE. The CDR3 is 16 residues long. V shed 3 bases and J shed 3 bases, with 19 bases lying between them. The CDR3 is CASSSPTPGPLYEQYF. The CDR3 DNA follows: TGTGCCAGCAGCTCCCCCACCCCGGGTCCACTCTACGAGCAGTACTTC.

The genes are TRBV10-3 and TRBJ1-5; D is uncertain. Germline-derived CDR1 and CDR2 are ENHRY and SYGVKD. The CDR3 is 14 amino acids. Trimming pared 6 bases from V and 1 base from J, leaving 10 bases between. The CDR3 spells CAISRDNSNQPQHF. The CDR3 DNA follows: TGTGCCATCAGCCGCGACAACAGCAATCAGCCCCAGCATTTT.

As DNA, the CDR3 is TGTGCCAGTAGTGAAGGGGGAGTGAGGACTGAAGCTTTCTTT. Translating gives CASSEGGVRTEAFF. The chain recombines TRBV19 with TRBJ1-1; maybe TRBD1 (6 bases). The V gene's germline CDR1 is LNHDA and CDR2 SQIVND (reference sequence). V lost 5 bases to trimming and J lost 5 bases, with 15 bases between them. The CDR3 contains 14 residues.

The chain has TRBV18 and TRBJ1-4, with D possibly being TRBD1 (6 bases). The CDR3 is 14 amino acids. Germline V lookup: CDR1 KGHSH, CDR2 LQKENI. V lost 5 bases, J lost 0 bases, and 7 bases lay in between. The CDR3 nucleotides read TGTGCCAGCTCAGAGGGGGCAACTAATGAAAAACTGTTTTTT. This codes for CASSEGATNEKLFF.

This chain links TRBV5-6 with TRBJ2-1, with D tentatively TRBD2 (6 bases). In germline, CDR1 is SGHDT, CDR2 YYEEEE. With 0 bases removed from V and 10 bases from J, the gap between germline ends came to 26 bases. CDR3 length equals 18 residues. The CDR3 nucleotides read TGTGCCAGCAGCTTGGCCGGGACTGATAGGGCGGCAGGCAAGGAGCAGTTCTTC. As protein: CASSLAGTDRAAGKEQFF.

The chain uses TRBV20-1 and TRBJ2-1; 9 bases map to TRBD2. The trim removed 3 bases at V and 6 bases at J, leaving 3 bases unmatched. This CDR3 has 13 residues. Per germline, CDR1 DFQATT and CDR2 SNEGSKA (reference sequence). CDR3 protein: CSASTLAGNEQFF. CDR3 DNA: TGCAGTGCTAGTACACTAGCGGGCAATGAGCAGTTCTTC.

The chain links TRBV18 to TRBJ1-2; possible D gene TRBD1, 6 bases. The CDR3 loop spans 15 amino acids. Trimming cost V 3 bases and J 6 bases, with 17 bases left between them. Germline assignment: CDR1 KGHSH and CDR2 LQKENI. CDR3: CASSPYRDGLDGYTF. CDR3 DNA sequence: TGTGCCAGCTCACCCTACAGGGACGGCCTCGATGGCTACACCTTC.

The gene calls are TRBV19 and TRBJ1-5; weak D call: TRBD1 (5 bases). The CDR3 is 14 amino acids. The V end was cut by 1 base, the J end by 5 bases, with 9 bases between. Germline CDR1 LNHDA, CDR2 SQIVND (reference sequence). The CDR3, as DNA: TGTGCCAGTAGTATAGTTGGCAGGGATCAGCCCCAGCATTTT. It is translated as CASSIVGRDQPQHF. Supplemented by reference TRBV19 and TRBJ1-5, the full variable domain reads DGGITQSPKYLFRKEGQNVTLSCEQNLNHDAMYWYRQDPGQGLRLIYYSQIVNDFQKGDIAEGYSVSREKKESFPLTVTSAQKNPTAFYLCASSIVGRDQPQHFGDGTRLSIL.

The chain carries TRBV30 and TRBJ2-7, with 7 bases aligning to TRBD1. After removal of 7 bases from V and 3 bases from J, the junction contained 12 bases not matched to a gene. The CDR3 totals 14 residues. The germline V gene has CDR1 GTSNPN and CDR2 SVGIG (reference sequence). This CDR3 reads CASSKTGIGYEQYF. The CDR3 coding sequence is TGTGCCTCCTCAAAGACAGGGATCGGCTACGAGCAGTACTTC.

The chain links TRBV5-1 to TRBJ2-1; D is perhaps TRBD2 (5 bases). This CDR3 spans 15 amino acids. Trimming removed 4 bases at V and 4 bases at J, with 15 bases between. Germline loops: CDR1 SGHRS, CDR2 YFSETQ. The CDR3 nucleotides read TGCGCCAGCAGCACCAGCGGCGACAATTACAATGAGCAGTTCTTC. It yields the protein CASSTSGDNYNEQFF.

The gene calls are TRBV6-5 and TRBJ1-1; D is perhaps TRBD1 (5 bases). CDR3 length: 12 residues. Germline values: CDR1 MNHEY, CDR2 SVGAGI. V gave up 4 bases and J gave up 3 bases, with 6 bases separating them. This CDR3 is CASSSGDTEAFF. The CDR3 coding sequence is TGTGCCAGCAGTTCGGGGGACACTGAAGCTTTCTTT.

This clone was seen more than once but under ten times. The V and J genes are TRBV11-3 and TRBJ1-1; 8 positions agree with TRBD1. In germline, CDR1 is SGHNT, CDR2 YENEEA. This CDR3 has 15 amino acids. V shed 5 bases, J shed 2 bases, and the junction held 7 bases outside the gene matches. CDR3 residues: CASSPGQGRNTEAFF. CDR3 nucleotide sequence: TGTGCCAGCAGCCCCGGACAGGGTCGAAACACTGAAGCTTTCTTT.

This sequence joins TRBV4-2 and TRBJ2-3; the match to TRBD2 covers 8 bases. Germline-derived CDR1 and CDR2 are LGHNA and YNFKEQ. Trimming took 4 bases from V and 4 from J; bases not matched to a gene: 7. CDR3 length: 15 amino acids. The CDR3 spells CASSRSGSGSDTQYF. The CDR3 coding sequence is TGTGCCAGCAGCCGGAGCGGGAGCGGGTCAGATACGCAGTATTTT.

This clone turned up a few times. This chain links TRBV5-1 with TRBJ1-1, with 9 bases that match TRBD1. The germline gives CDR1 SGHRS, CDR2 YFSETQ. The CDR3 covers 15 residues. Trimming at V came to 4 bases and at J to 0 bases, leaving 4 bases not matched to a gene. Here the CDR3 reads CASSPGTGMNTEAFF. CDR3 coding DNA: TGCGCCAGCAGCCCGGGGACAGGGATGAACACTGAAGCTTTCTTT.

This chain connects TRBV25-1 to TRBJ1-1; D might be TRBD1 (6 bases). CDR1 and CDR2 from the germline V gene are MGHDK and SYGVNS. Trimming pared 3 bases from V and 0 bases from J, leaving 17 bases between. This CDR3 comprises 17 residues. The DNA for the CDR3 is TGTGCCAGCAGTGACAGTAGCGGGGGCTGGCTGAACACTGAAGCTTTCTTT. This translates into CASSDSSGGWLNTEAFF.

V is TRBV28 and J is TRBJ1-2; 7 bases are a match to TRBD1. V lost 6 bases, J lost 9 bases, and 13 bases stayed unmatched. The CDR3 has 14 amino acids. Looked up from germline, CDR1 is MDHEN and CDR2 is SYDVKM. DNA for the CDR3: TGTGCCAGCAGCCCTGAGGGAACAGGGGAAAGCTACACCTTC. Its translation is CASSPEGTGESYTF.

As DNA, the CDR3 is TGCGCCAGCAGCCAGGGCAGAACTAACTATGGCTACACCTTC. Its translation: CASSQGRTNYGYTF. The chain joins TRBV4-3 to TRBJ1-2; D remains unclear. Germline V gives CDR1 LGHNA, CDR2 YSLEER. CDR3 length equals 14 residues. Deletions cut 3 bases from V and 0 bases from J, with 8 bases between.

DNA of the CDR3: TGTGCCAGCAGCCCCGGGTATAATTCACCCCTCCACTTT. It translates to CASSPGYNSPLHF. The chain recombines TRBV5-4 with TRBJ1-6; D call uncertain. The CDR3 runs 13 residues. CDR1 SGHNT and CDR2 YYREEE come from the germline V gene (reference sequence). Trimming removed 4 bases from V and 4 bases from J, with 6 bases in between. The full variable domain, completed using reference TRBV5-4 and TRBJ1-6, is ETGVTQSPTHLIKTRGQQVTLRCSSQSGHNTVSWYQQALGQGPQFIFQYYREEENGRGNFPPRFSGLQFPNYSSELNVNALELDDSALYLCASSPGYNSPLHFGNGTRLTVT.

The chain has TRBV6-2 or TRBV6-3 and TRBJ2-5; D perhaps matches TRBD1 (6 bases). V gave up 5 bases and J gave up 2 bases, with 18 bases separating them. From germline, CDR1 is MNHEY and CDR2 SVGEGT. This CDR3 contains 16 residues. CDR3 nucleotides: TGTGCCAGCAGTCCGACCGGGACAACTTTTCAAGAGACCCAGTACTTC. Its translation: CASSPTGTTFQETQYF.

The chain combines TRBV3-1 (or the pseudogene TRBV3-2) with TRBJ2-3, with 7 positions matching TRBD2. Trimming removed 3 bases from V and 2 bases from J; junction bases left unmatched: 5. Germline loops: CDR1 LGHDT, CDR2 YNNKEL (reference sequence). CDR3 size: 15 residues. CDR3 protein: CASSQMAGDTDTQYF. In DNA form, the CDR3 reads TGTGCCAGCAGCCAGATGGCGGGGGACACAGATACGCAGTATTTT.

This clone was recorded only once. The chain combines TRBV29-1 with TRBJ1-1, with D uncertain. The CDR3 sequence is 13 residues long. Germline assignment: CDR1 SQVTM and CDR2 ANQGSEA. The V end lost 6 bases, the J end lost 4 bases, and 15 bases lay between the germline ends. The CDR3 loop is CSVATLEGTEAFF. CDR3 sequence (DNA): TGCAGCGTAGCGACTCTGGAGGGCACTGAAGCTTTCTTT. The full variable domain, in which reference TRBV29-1 and TRBJ1-1 provide the parts outside the CDR3, is SAVISQKPSRDICQRGTSLTIQCQVDSQVTMMFWYRQQPGQSLTLIATANQGSEATYESGFVIDKFPISRPNLTFSTLTVSNMSPEDSSIYLCSVATLEGTEAFFGQGTRLTVV.